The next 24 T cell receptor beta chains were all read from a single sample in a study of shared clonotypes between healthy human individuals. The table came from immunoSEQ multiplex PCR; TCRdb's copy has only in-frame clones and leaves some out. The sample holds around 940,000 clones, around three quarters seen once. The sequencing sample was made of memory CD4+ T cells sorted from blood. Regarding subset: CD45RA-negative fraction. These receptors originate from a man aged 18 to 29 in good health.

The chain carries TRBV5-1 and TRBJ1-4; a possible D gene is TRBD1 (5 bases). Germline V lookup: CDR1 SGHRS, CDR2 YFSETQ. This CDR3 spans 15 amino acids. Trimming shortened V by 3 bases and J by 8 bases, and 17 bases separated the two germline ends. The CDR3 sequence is CASSSVSPGGEKLFF. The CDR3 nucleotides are TGCGCCAGCAGCTCCGTCAGCCCGGGGGGAGAAAAACTGTTTTTT.

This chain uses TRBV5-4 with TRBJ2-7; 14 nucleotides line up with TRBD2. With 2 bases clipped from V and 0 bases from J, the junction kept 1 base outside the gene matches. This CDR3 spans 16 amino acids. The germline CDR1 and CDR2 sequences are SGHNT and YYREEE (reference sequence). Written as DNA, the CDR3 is TGTGCCAGCAGCTTAGGGACTAGCGGGGGCTCCTACGAGCAGTACTTC. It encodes CASSLGTSGGSYEQYF.

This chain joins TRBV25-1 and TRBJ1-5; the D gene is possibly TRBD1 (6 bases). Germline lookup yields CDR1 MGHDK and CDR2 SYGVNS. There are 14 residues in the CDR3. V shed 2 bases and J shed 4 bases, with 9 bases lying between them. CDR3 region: CASSEQGPNQPQHF. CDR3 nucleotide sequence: TGTGCCAGCAGTGAACAGGGGCCTAATCAGCCCCAGCATTTT.

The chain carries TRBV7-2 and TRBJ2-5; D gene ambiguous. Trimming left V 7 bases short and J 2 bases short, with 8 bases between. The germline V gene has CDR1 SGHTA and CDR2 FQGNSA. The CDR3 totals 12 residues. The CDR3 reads CASTLGQETQYF. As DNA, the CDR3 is TGTGCCAGCACCCTTGGTCAAGAGACCCAGTACTTC. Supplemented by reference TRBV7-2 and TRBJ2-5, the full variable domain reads GAGVSQSPSNKVTEKGKDVELRCDPISGHTALYWYRQSLGQGLEFLIYFQGNSAPDKSGLPSDRFSAERTGGSVSTLTIQRTQQEDSAVYLCASTLGQETQYFGPGTRLLVL.

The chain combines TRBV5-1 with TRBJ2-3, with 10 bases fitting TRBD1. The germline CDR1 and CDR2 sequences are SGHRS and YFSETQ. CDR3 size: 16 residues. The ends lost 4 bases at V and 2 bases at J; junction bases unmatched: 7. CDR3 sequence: CASSRGTGALTDTQYF. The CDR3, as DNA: TGCGCCAGCAGCAGGGGGACAGGGGCCCTCACAGATACGCAGTATTTT.

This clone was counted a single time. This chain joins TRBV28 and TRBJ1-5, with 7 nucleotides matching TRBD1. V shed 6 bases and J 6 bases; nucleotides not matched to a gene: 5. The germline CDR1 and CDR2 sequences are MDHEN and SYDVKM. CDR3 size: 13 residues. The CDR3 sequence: CASRTGLIQPQHF. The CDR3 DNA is TGTGCCAGCAGGACAGGGTTGATTCAGCCCCAGCATTTT.

The CDR3 DNA reads TGTGCCAGCAGTTCTCCCGGCTCTGGAAACACCATATATTTT. Protein sequence: CASSSPGSGNTIYF. V gene TRBV6-6 combines with J gene TRBJ1-3; D gene ambiguous. Germline V gives CDR1 MNHNY, CDR2 SVGAGI (reference sequence). Trimming stripped 4 bases from V and 0 bases from J, with 7 bases between. CDR3 length equals 14 residues.

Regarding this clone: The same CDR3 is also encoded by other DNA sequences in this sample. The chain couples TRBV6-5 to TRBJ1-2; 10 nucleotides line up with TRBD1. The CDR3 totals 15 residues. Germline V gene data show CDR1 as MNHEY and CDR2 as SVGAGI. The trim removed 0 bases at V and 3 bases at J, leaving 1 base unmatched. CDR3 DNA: TGTGCCAGCAGTTACTCGACAGGGGGCGACTATGGCTACACCTTC. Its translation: CASSYSTGGDYGYTF.

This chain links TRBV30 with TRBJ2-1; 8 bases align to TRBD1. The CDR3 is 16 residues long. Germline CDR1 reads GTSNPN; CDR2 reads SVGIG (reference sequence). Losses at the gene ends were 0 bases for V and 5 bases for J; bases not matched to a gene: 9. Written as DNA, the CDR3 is TGTGCCTGGAGTGTTCCGGACAGGGACATCCACAATGAGCAGTTCTTC. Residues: CAWSVPDRDIHNEQFF.

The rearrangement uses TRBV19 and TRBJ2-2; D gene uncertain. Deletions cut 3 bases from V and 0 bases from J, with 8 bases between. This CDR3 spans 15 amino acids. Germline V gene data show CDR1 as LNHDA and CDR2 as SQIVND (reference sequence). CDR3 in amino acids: CASSIFPTNTGELFF. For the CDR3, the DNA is TGTGCCAGTAGTATCTTCCCTACGAACACCGGGGAGCTGTTTTTT.

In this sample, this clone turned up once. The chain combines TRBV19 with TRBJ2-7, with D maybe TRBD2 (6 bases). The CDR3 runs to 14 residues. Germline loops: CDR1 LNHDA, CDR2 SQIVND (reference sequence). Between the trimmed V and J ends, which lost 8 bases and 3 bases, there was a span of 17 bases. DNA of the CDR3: TGTGCCAGTGGTCCAATGGAGGGGTTCTACGAGCAGTACTTC. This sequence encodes CASGPMEGFYEQYF.

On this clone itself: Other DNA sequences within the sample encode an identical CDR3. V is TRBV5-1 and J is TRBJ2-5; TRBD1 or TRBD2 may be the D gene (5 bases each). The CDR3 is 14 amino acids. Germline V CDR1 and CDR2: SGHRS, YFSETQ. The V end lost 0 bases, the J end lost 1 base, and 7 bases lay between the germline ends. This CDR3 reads CASSLGGIQETQYF. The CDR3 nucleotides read TGCGCCAGCAGCTTGGGGGGGATCCAAGAGACCCAGTACTTC.

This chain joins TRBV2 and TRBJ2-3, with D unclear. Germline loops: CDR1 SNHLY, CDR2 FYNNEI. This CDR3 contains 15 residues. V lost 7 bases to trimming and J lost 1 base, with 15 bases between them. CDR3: CASTLAAKGTDTQYF. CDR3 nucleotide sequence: TGTGCCAGCACTTTAGCTGCGAAGGGCACAGATACGCAGTATTTT.

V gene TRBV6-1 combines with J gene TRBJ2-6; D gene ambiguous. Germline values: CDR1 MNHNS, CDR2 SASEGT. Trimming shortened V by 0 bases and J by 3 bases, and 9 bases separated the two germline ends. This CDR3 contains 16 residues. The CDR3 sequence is CASSEARSGGANVLTF. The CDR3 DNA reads TGTGCCAGCAGTGAAGCGAGGTCAGGTGGGGCCAACGTCCTGACTTTC.

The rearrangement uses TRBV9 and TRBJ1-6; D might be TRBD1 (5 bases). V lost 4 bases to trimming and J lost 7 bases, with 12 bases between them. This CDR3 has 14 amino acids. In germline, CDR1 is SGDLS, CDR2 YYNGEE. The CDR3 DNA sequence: TGTGCCAGCAGCCCCGTGGGGCAGAATTCACCCCTCCACTTT. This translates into CASSPVGQNSPLHF.

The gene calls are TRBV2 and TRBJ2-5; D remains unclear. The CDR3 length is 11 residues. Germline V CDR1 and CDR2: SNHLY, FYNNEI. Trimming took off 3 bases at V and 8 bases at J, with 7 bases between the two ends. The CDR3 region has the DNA TGTGCCAGCAGTGAGACGGGCACCCAGTACTTC. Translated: CASSETGTQYF.

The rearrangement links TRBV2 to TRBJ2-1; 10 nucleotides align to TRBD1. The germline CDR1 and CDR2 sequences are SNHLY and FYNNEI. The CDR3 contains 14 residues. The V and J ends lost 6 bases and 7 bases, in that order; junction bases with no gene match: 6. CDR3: CASRDRGQRNEQFF. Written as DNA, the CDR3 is TGTGCCAGCAGAGACAGGGGGCAACGGAATGAGCAGTTCTTC.

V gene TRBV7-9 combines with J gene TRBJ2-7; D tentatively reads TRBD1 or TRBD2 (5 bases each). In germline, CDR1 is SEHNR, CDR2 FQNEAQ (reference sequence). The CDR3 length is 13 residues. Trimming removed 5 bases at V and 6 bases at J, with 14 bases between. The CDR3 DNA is TGTGCCAGCAGCCCCTCTTTGGGGGTCGAGCAGTACTTC. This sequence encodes CASSPSLGVEQYF.

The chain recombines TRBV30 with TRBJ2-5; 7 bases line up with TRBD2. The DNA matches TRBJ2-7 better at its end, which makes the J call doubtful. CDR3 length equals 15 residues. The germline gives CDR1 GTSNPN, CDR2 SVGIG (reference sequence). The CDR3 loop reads CAWSGTIGTNYEQYF. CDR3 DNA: TGTGCCTGGAGTGGGACAATAGGGACTAACTACGAGCAGTACTTC.

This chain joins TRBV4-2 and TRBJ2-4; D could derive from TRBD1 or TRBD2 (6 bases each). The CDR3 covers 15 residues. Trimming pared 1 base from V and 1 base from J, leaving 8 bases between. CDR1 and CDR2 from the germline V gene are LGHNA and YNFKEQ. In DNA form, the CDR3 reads TGTGCCAGCAGCCAAGGGGGGGCCGCCAAAAACATTCAGTACTTC. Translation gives CASSQGGAAKNIQYF.

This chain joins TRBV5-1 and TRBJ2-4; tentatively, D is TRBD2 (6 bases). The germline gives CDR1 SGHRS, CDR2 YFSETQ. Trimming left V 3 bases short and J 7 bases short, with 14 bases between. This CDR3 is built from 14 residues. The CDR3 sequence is CASSSEGLQNIQYF. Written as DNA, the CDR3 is TGCGCCAGCAGCTCGGAGGGCCTTCAGAACATTCAGTACTTC.

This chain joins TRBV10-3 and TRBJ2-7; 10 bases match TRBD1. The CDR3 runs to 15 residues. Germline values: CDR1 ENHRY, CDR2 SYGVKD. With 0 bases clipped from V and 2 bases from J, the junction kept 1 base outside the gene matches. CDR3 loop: CAISESDRGTYEQYF. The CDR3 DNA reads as TGTGCCATCAGTGAGTCGGACAGGGGGACCTACGAGCAGTACTTC.

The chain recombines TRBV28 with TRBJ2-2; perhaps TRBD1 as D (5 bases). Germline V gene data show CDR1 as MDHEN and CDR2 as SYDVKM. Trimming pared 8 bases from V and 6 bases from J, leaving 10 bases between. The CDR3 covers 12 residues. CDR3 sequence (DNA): TGTGCCAGCGGACATGACTCCGGGGAGCTGTTTTTT. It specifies CASGHDSGELFF.

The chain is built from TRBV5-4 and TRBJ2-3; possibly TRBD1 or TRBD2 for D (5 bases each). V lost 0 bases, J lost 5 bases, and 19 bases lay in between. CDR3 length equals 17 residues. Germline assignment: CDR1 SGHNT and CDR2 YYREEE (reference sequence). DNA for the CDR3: TGTGCCAGCAGCTTGGTGGGGCTAGCCAATTCAAGAGATACGCAGTATTTT. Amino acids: CASSLVGLANSRDTQYF.